The rows below give T cell receptor beta chains drawn from one sample of a study of blood T cell repertoires in COVID-19. Generated by immunoSEQ multiplex PCR, the TCRdb table keeps only in-frame clones and is missing some. The sample has around 220,000 clones, roughly 87% seen once. The sequenced sample was peripheral blood. The receptors were sampled from a man aged 40-55 years with active or convalescent COVID-19. The CDR3 runs from the conserved cysteine through the conserved F or W. Clone size is not always given. Where it is, it says once, few, many or a class for expanded clones.

TRBJ1-5,TRBV6-1,NA,CASSDLRGVGGNQPQHF
TRBJ2-3,TRBV13,NA,CASSRLAGVGQYF
TRBJ2-5,TRBV9,once,CASSPRTGTETQYF
TRBJ1-3,TRBV5-1,NA,CASSLKTGQGAGNTIYF
TRBJ1-1,TRBV7-9,NA,CASSLLIVPNTEAFF
TRBJ2-7,TRBV7-6,NA,CASSLTPAGVYEQYF
TRBJ2-2,TRBV30,once,CAWRPGPGELFF
TRBJ2-2,TRBV11-3,few,CASSLRGGSNTGELFF
TRBJ2-5,TRBV7-7,NA,CASSRSGTQETQYF
TRBJ1-2,TRBV29-1,NA,CSAHPGGTNYGYTF
TRBJ1-2,TRBV18,NA,CASSPGQGTSHGYTF
TRBJ1-1,TRBV27,NA,CASRNILGSGTEAFF
TRBJ1-4,TRBV5-1,NA,CASSLAAGGEKLFF
TRBJ1-6,TRBV2,NA,CASSIRDTYNSPLHF
TRBJ2-7,TRBV5-1,NA,CASSLARAPNEQYF
TRBJ2-3,TRBV10-1,NA,CASSEGSAGIDTQYF
TRBJ2-7,TRBV3-1/TRBV3-2,NA,CASSRSSMRDEQYF
TRBJ1-5,TRBV6-5,NA,CASRKGGEGDQPQHF
TRBJ2-1,TRBV15,NA,CATSSGPMDEQFF
TRBJ2-3,TRBV19,NA,CASSFGSGTASTDTQYF
TRBJ2-2,TRBV3-1/TRBV3-2,NA,CASSQGLMNTGELFF
TRBJ2-7,TRBV19,NA,CASSIAQGVISYEQYF
TRBJ2-7,TRBV6-5,NA,CASSSEAGAYEQYF
TRBJ1-5,TRBV19,NA,CASSIEPTGYDQPQHF
TRBJ2-1,TRBV7-9,NA,CASSFVAGAYDEQFF
TRBJ1-6,TRBV28,NA,CASSYPTGIGSPLHF
TRBJ1-6,TRBV27,NA,CASSLRGPYNSPLHF